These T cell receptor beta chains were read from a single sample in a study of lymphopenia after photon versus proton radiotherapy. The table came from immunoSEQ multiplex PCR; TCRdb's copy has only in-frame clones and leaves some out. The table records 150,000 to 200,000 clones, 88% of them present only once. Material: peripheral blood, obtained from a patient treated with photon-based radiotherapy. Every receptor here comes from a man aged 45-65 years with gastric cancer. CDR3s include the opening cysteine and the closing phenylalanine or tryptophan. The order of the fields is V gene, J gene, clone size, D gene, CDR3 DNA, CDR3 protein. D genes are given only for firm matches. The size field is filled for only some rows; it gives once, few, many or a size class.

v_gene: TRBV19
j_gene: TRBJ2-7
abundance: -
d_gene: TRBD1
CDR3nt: TGTGCCAGTAGTTACCCCCGAGGACAGGGGGCAAGGGAGCAGTACTTC
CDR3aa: CASSYPRGQGAREQYF

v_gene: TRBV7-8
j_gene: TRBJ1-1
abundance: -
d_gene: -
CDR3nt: TGTGCCAGCAGCTTTGGGGCAGGGACTGAAGCTTTCTTT
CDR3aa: CASSFGAGTEAFF

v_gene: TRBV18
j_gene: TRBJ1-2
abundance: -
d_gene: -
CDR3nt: TGTGCCAGCTCACCACTAGGGAACAGGGACTCCTTCTATGGCTACACCTTC
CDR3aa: CASSPLGNRDSFYGYTF

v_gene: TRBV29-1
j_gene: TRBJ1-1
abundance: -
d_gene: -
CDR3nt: TGCAGCGTTGAATTGTGGGACGCGAACACTGAAGCTTTCTTT
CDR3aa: CSVELWDANTEAFF

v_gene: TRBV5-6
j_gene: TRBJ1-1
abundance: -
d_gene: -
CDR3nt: TGTGCCAGCAGCTTGCCGGGCTGGGCGAAGGAGGACACTGAAGCTTTCTTT
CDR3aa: CASSLPGWAKEDTEAFF

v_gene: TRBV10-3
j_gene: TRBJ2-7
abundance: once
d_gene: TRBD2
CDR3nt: TGTGCCATCAGTGAAGGACTAGCCGGATCCTACGAGCAGTACTTC
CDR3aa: CAISEGLAGSYEQYF

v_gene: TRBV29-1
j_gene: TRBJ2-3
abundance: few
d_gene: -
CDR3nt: TGCAGCGCTCGCACAGGGGAGGCCACAGATACGCAGTATTTT
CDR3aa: CSARTGEATDTQYF

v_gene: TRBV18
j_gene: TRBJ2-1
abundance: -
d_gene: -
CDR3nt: TGTGCCAGCTCACTCGCCAGGCAGGGAGCCTACAATGAGCAGTTCTTC
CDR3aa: CASSLARQGAYNEQFF

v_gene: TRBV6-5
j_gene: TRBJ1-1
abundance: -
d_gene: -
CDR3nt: TGTGCCAGCAGTTCTACAGTTACTGAAGCTTTCTTT
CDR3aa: CASSSTVTEAFF

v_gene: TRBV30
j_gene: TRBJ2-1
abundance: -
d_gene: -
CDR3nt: TGTGCCTGGAGTGGTGGGAGAAGCGACAATGAGCAGTTCTTC
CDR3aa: CAWSGGRSDNEQFF

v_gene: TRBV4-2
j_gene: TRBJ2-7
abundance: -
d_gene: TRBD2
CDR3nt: TGTGCCAGCAGCCAACTTAGCGGGAGGTACTCCTACGAGCAGTACTTC
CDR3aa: CASSQLSGRYSYEQYF

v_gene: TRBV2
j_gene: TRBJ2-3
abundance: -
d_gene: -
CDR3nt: TGTGCCAGCATGCCCGCAAGCGCGGCAGATACGCAGTATTTT
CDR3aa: CASMPASAADTQYF

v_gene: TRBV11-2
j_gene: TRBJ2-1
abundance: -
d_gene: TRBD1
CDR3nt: TGTGCCAGCAGCTCCGGGACAGGGGTCAATGAGCAGTTCTTC
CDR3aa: CASSSGTGVNEQFF

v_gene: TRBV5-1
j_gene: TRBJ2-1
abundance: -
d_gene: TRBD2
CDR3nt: TGCGCCAGCAGCTTGAGGAGCGGGGCTTCCTACAATGAGCAGTTCTTC
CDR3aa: CASSLRSGASYNEQFF

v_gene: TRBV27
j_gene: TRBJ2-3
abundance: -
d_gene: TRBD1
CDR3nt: TGTGCCAGCAGTAGGGACAGGACTCCTAGCACAGATACGCAGTATTTT
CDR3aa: CASSRDRTPSTDTQYF

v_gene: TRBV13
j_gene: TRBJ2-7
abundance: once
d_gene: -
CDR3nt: TGTGCCAGCAGCTTCGGATCACCCTACGAGCAGTACTTC
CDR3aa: CASSFGSPYEQYF

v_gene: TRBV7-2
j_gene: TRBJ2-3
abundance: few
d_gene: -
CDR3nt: TGTGCCAGCAGCTTAGTGGGGTGGGATACGCAGTATTTT
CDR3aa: CASSLVGWDTQYF

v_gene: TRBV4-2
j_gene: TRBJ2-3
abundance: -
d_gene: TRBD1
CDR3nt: TGTGCCAGCAGCCTCGGAACTACAGGGGGCACAGATACGCAGTATTTT
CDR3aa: CASSLGTTGGTDTQYF

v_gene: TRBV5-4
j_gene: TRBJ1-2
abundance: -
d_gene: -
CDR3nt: TGTGCCAGCAGCTTGCGGACTAACTATGGCTACACCTTC
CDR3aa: CASSLRTNYGYTF

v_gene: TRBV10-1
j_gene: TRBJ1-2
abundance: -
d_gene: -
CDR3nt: TGCGCCAGCAGTGATGGGGTTTATGGCTACACCTTC
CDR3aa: CASSDGVYGYTF

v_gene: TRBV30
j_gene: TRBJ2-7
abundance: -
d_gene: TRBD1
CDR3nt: TGTGCCTGGAGTCCCGGGACAGGGATCCACGAGCAGTACTTC
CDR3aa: CAWSPGTGIHEQYF

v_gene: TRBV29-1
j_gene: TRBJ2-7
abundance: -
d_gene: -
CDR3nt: TGCAGCGTTAAACCGGGACTCCACCGCTACGAGCAGTACTTC
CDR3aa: CSVKPGLHRYEQYF

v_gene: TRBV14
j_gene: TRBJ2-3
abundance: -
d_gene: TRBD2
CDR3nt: TGTGCCAGCAGCCAAACTAGCCCGGGAGGTACAGATACGCAGTATTTT
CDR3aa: CASSQTSPGGTDTQYF

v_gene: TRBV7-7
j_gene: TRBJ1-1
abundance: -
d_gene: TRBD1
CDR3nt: TGTGCCAGCAGCCCGGGACAGGGAAGCACTGAAGCTTTCTTT
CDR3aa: CASSPGQGSTEAFF

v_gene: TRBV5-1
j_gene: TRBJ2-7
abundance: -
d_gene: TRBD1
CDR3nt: TGCGCCAGCACCGACCGGGACAGGGCGATCTACGAGCAGTACTTC
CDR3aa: CASTDRDRAIYEQYF

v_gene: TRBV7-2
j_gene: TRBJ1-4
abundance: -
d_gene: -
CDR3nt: TGTGCCAGCAGCCGGGGCCCCGGAGAAGCTAATGAAAAACTGTTTTTT
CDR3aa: CASSRGPGEANEKLFF

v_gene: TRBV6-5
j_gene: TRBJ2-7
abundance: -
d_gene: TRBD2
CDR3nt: TGTGCCAGCACCCCAGATCGGGGGGGCTACGAGCAGTACTTC
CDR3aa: CASTPDRGGYEQYF

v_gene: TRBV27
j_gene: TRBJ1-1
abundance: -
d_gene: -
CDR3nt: TGTGCCAGCAGTTTATCTAGGGAGAGGACTGAAGCTTTCTTT
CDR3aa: CASSLSRERTEAFF

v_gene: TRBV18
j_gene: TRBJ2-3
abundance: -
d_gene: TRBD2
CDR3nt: TGTGCCAGCTCACCACCAGTGACTAGCCAGAACACAGATACGCAGTATTTT
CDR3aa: CASSPPVTSQNTDTQYF

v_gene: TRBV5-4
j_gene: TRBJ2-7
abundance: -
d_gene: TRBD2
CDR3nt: TGTGCCAGCAGCGACCCGGGACTAGCGGGCGAGCAGTACTTC
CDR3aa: CASSDPGLAGEQYF

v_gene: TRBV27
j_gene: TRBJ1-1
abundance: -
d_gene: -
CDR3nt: TGTGCCAGCAGTTCGTACGGAAGTAACACTGAAGCTTTCTTT
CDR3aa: CASSSYGSNTEAFF

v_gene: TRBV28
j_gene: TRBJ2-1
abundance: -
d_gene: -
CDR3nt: TGTGCCAGCAGTTTATCAGGTCGCTCCTACAATGAGCAGTTCTTC
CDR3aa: CASSLSGRSYNEQFF

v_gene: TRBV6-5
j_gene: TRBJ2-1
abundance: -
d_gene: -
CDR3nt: TGTGCCAGCAACGACGGAGCTACCTACAATGAGCAGTTCTTC
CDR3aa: CASNDGATYNEQFF

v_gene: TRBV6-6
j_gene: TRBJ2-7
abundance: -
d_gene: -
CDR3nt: TGTGCCAGCAGTTACCAAGGGGAAGGGTACGAGCAGTACTTC
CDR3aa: CASSYQGEGYEQYF

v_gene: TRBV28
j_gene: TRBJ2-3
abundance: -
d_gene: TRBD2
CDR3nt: TGTGCCAGCAGTCGCCGGACTAGAGCAGATACGCAGTATTTT
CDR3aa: CASSRRTRADTQYF

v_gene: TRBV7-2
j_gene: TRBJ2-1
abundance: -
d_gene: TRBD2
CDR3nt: TGTGCCAGCAGCCCTTTAGGTAGCGGGTTTTACAATGAGCAGTTCTTC
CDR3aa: CASSPLGSGFYNEQFF

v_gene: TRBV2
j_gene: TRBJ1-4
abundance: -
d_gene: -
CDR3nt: TGTGCCAGCAGTGAATTGACAGTAGAAAAACTGTTTTTT
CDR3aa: CASSELTVEKLFF

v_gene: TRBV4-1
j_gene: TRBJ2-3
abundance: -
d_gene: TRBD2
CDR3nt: TGCGCCAGCAGCCAAGATGACGGGAGGGGGAAAGATACGCAGTATTTT
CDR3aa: CASSQDDGRGKDTQYF

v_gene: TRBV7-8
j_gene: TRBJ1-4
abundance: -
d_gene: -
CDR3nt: TGTGCCAGCAGCCCCCCACTTCGTTGGCGGGGCCCCGGTCGGGAAAAACTGTTTTTT
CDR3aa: CASSPPLRWRGPGREKLFF

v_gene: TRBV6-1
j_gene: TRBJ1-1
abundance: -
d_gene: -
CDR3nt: TGTGCCAGCAGTGCCGGGACGTACTCTGAAGCTTTCTTT
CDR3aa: CASSAGTYSEAFF

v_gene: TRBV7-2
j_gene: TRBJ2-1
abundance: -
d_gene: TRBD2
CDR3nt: TGTGCCAGCAGCTTATTAGCGGGAGGGCACAATGAGCAGTTCTTC
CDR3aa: CASSLLAGGHNEQFF

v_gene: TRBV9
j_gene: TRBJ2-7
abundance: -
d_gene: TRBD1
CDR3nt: TGTGCCAGCAGCGCGGGGACAGGCCTAAGCTCCTACGAGCAGTACTTC
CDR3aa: CASSAGTGLSSYEQYF